The 10 T cell receptor beta chains below were found in one sample sequenced in a study of spatial heterogeneity in lung cancer. A single record per CDR3 protein comes from TCRdb applying MiXCR to the 5' RACE reads. The data show about 890 distinct CDR3 sequences, over 30% seen once. Time point: sample taken at primary tumor resection. This specimen was normal lung tissue next to the tumor, taken at surgery. The receptor source for this set is a male donor with early-stage non-small cell lung cancer.

This clonotype was found a few times. J is TRBJ2-7 and V is TRBV29-1, with 7 bases aligning to TRBD2. Germline assignment: CDR1 SQVTM and CDR2 ANQGSEA. V was clipped by 5 bases and J by 2 bases; unmatched bases: 12. This CDR3 is 15 amino acids long. Here the CDR3 reads CSVRDSSGRTYEQYF. The DNA for the CDR3 is TGCAGCGTTCGAGACTCTAGCGGACGTACCTACGAGCAGTACTTC.

This clonotype was detected once. CDR3 amino acids: CASSQAGRDYGYTF. DNA of the CDR3: TGTGCCAGCAGCCAAGCTGGCAGGGACTATGGCTACACCTTC. The rearrangement uses TRBV3-1 and TRBJ1-2; D perhaps matches TRBD1 (5 bases). The ends were cut back, 1 base at V and 3 bases at J, with 9 bases in the middle. Germline V lookup: CDR1 LGHDT, CDR2 YNNKEL (reference sequence). The CDR3 contains 14 residues.

V gene TRBV5-6 combines with J gene TRBJ2-3; 10 positions agree with TRBD2. V shed 6 bases, J shed 4 bases, and the junction held 11 bases outside the gene matches. The CDR3 is 16 residues long. Germline-derived CDR1 and CDR2 are SGHDT and YYEEEE. CDR3 DNA: TGTGCCAGCACCAACATAGCGGGGGGCCATTCAGATACGCAGTATTTT. Amino acids: CASTNIAGGHSDTQYF.

The table lists this clonotype with a few counts. The V and J genes are TRBV7-9 and TRBJ2-7; no firm D call. Trimming stripped 0 bases from V and 3 bases from J, with 3 bases between. The germline V gene encodes CDR1 SEHNR and CDR2 FQNEAQ (reference sequence). The CDR3 covers 12 residues. The CDR3, as DNA: TGTGCCAGCAGCTTAGCGTTCTACGAGCAGTACTTC. The encoded protein is CASSLAFYEQYF.

J is TRBJ2-7 and V is TRBV6-5; D perhaps matches TRBD1 (5 bases). Trimming removed 0 bases at V and 3 bases at J, with 12 bases between. This CDR3 has 15 amino acids. Germline V gives CDR1 MNHEY, CDR2 SVGAGI. The CDR3: CASSYSAGQFYEQYF. The DNA of the CDR3 is TGTGCCAGCAGTTACTCCGCAGGACAATTCTACGAGCAGTACTTC.

The chain links TRBV20-1 to TRBJ2-2; either TRBD1 or TRBD2 may fit D (5 bases each). The CDR3 runs to 14 residues. Trimming shortened V by 4 bases and J by 1 base, and 10 bases separated the two germline ends. Looked up from germline, CDR1 is DFQATT and CDR2 is SNEGSKA (reference sequence). CDR3 sequence reads: CSAKGTVNTGELFF. CDR3 sequence (DNA): TGCAGTGCTAAAGGGACGGTGAACACCGGGGAGCTGTTTTTT.

The chain couples TRBV7-2 to TRBJ2-3, with D perhaps assigned TRBD1 or TRBD2 (6 bases each). The ends were cut back, 2 bases at V and 2 bases at J, with 11 bases in the middle. Germline V gene data show CDR1 as SGHTA and CDR2 as FQGNSA. The CDR3 is 15 residues long. The DNA of the CDR3 is TGTGCCAGCAGCTTATCCGGGGGCCCCACAGATACGCAGTATTTT. Protein product: CASSLSGGPTDTQYF.

The V and J genes are TRBV25-1 and TRBJ2-1; no clear D gene. The CDR3 consists of 11 residues. V was pared by 3 bases and J by 3 bases, with 0 bases between. CDR1 and CDR2 from the germline V gene are MGHDK and SYGVNS. The CDR3 sequence is CASSDYNEQFF. The CDR3 nucleotides read TGTGCCAGCAGTGACTACAATGAGCAGTTCTTC.

This chain links TRBV28 with TRBJ2-7; D is perhaps TRBD1 (6 bases). The V gene lost 6 bases and the J gene lost 6 bases, with 30 bases spanning the gap. Germline V gene data show CDR1 as MDHEN and CDR2 as SYDVKM. This CDR3 region has 18 residues. The DNA for the CDR3 is TGTGCCAGCAGAACCCGTAACACGATGTCAGGGGCGGCTGGCGAGCAGTACTTC. Translation gives CASRTRNTMSGAAGEQYF.

By share of the sample, this clonotype is medium-sized. The V gene is TRBV5-1, the J gene TRBJ1-1, with 12 bases identical to TRBD1. Losses at the gene ends were 2 bases for V and 0 bases for J; bases not matched to a gene: 5. This CDR3 is built from 17 residues. CDR1 SGHRS and CDR2 YFSETQ come from the germline V gene. CDR3 in DNA: TGCGCCAGCAGCTTAGGGGACAGGGGGCGTATGAACACTGAAGCTTTCTTT. Amino acid sequence: CASSLGDRGRMNTEAFF. Full variable domain (missing parts from reference TRBV5-1 and TRBJ1-1): KAGVTQTPRYLIKTRGQQVTLSCSPISGHRSVSWYQQTPGQGLQFLFEYFSETQRNKGNFPGRFSGRQFSNSRSEMNVSTLELGDSALYLCASSLGDRGRMNTEAFFGQGTRLTVV.